Presented here are 5 T cell receptor beta chains from one specimen sequenced in a study of human T cells and chemical hapten exposure. Time point specified: patch test 1, 2 weeks after DPC sensitization. Treatment given: therapeutic diphenylcyclopropenone sensitization with weekly scalp DPC. TCRdb passed the RACE reads through MiXCR, listing each CDR3 protein once. This table has 75,000 to 100,000 distinct CDR3 sequences, 10% to 13% appearing once. The sample consisted of whole blood, taken in connection with sensitization to the hapten diphenylcyclopropenone (DPC). The receptor set was obtained from a man aged 35 to 55 with alopecia areata. Some clones in this sample may be carry-over from other donors' samples.

This clonotype was seen only once. Since a much larger clone is just one base distant, this may be a read error. The J gene is TRBJ2-5, the V gene TRBV6-1; no clear D. V was pared by 2 bases and J by 6 bases, with 13 bases between. Germline CDR1 is MNHNS and CDR2 is SASEGT. The CDR3 sequence is 14 residues long. For the CDR3, the DNA is TGTGCCAGCAGTGAATTTGGGTGGAGAAAGACCCAGTACTTC. Its translation is CASSEFGWRKTQYF.

The table lists this clonotype with a few counts. This sequence joins TRBV6-5 and TRBJ2-7; D unresolved. The CDR3 extends over 14 amino acids. The germline V gene encodes CDR1 MNHEY and CDR2 SVGAGI. Trimming removed 6 bases from V and 4 bases from J, with 16 bases in between. The CDR3 region has the DNA TGTGCCAGCAGACCGGGCCCTGCAGCTTACGAGCAGTACTTC. Translating it yields CASRPGPAAYEQYF.

The chain links TRBV5-4 to TRBJ2-1; D is possibly TRBD1 (5 bases). Trimming shortened V by 5 bases and J by 4 bases, and 16 bases separated the two germline ends. CDR3 length: 15 residues. Per germline, CDR1 SGHNT and CDR2 YYREEE (reference sequence). CDR3 loop: CASRTSQGSYNEQFF. The CDR3 DNA sequence: TGTGCCAGCAGGACCAGCCAGGGCAGTTACAATGAGCAGTTCTTC.

This clonotype was counted ten times or more. CDR3 DNA sequence: TGCGCCAGCAGCCCTCACGGAACCCAAAGGGCCACAGATACGCAGTATTTT. It encodes CASSPHGTQRATDTQYF. The chain has TRBV4-1 and TRBJ2-3, with no clear D. The ends were cut back, 4 bases at V and 2 bases at J, with 19 bases in the middle. CDR3 length: 17 residues. Germline V lookup: CDR1 MGHRA, CDR2 YSYEKL.

V gene TRBV29-1 combines with J gene TRBJ2-7; D uncertain. Trimming pared 4 bases from V and 0 bases from J, leaving 10 bases between. This CDR3 has 13 residues. Germline-derived CDR1 and CDR2 are SQVTM and ANQGSEA. CDR3 DNA: TGCAGCGTTGTCTTGGCTGCCTCCTACGAGCAGTACGTC. Protein: CSVVLAASYEQYV.